The table lists the clone carrying this TCR beta chain with a few counts. This same CDR3 is encoded by further DNA sequences in the sample. This sample was included in a study of blood T cell repertoires in COVID-19. Study summary: Specimens from acute and convalescent COVID-19 originated in the United States, Italy and Spain. Sources were T cells, B-cell-depleted T cells, or PBMCs; the material itself was cDNA or gDNA.

Per the original data handling: Scientists estimated how many nucleated cells there were by amplifying reference gene primers. The protocol was immunoSEQ multiplex PCR, while the TCRdb copy is restricted to in-frame clones and leaves out a portion. V, J and clone size derive from that table, while D and trimming were established from the DNA sequence. The sample has approximately 210,000 clones; roughly 84% are singletons. V trimming: 5 bases; J trimming: 7 bases; junction bases outside the gene matches: 11. Germline CDR1 and CDR2: SGHAT and FQNNGV. This CDR3 has 16 amino acids. This sequence was found in a middle-aged man with active or convalescent COVID-19. What was sequenced was peripheral blood. The V and J genes are TRBV11-2 and TRBJ1-2; 12 bases are shared with TRBD1. For the CDR3, the DNA is TGTGCCAGCAGCGGGAACGGGGACAGGGGGCGGGGTGGCTACACCTTC. Translation: CASSGNGDRGRGGYTF.